The sequence of this T cell receptor (beta chain) was determined in a study of blood T cells in healthy people across ages. Study outcomes and limitations: Estimates based on one million T cells were treated as lower bounds.

This clonotype was seen more than once but under ten times. The antigen is unknown. Every donor gave 9 to 10 milliliters of peripheral blood. Losses at the gene ends were 6 bases for V and 6 bases for J; bases not matched to a gene: 8. The CDR3 has 15 residues. Germline V lookup: CDR1 SGHRS, CDR2 YFSETQ. Using a J-beta primer mix together with a sample-barcoded 5' primer, a second PCR was run for roughly 6 to 12 cycles. The study obtained at least 3 million CDR3-containing paired-end reads from every sample. In TCRdb, the 5' RACE reads were re-called with MiXCR into one record per CDR3 protein. The sample records about 1.7 million distinct CDR3 sequences, 28% being singletons.

The receptor comes from a woman in her 30s in good health. The chain has TRBV5-1 and TRBJ2-1; 11 nucleotides line up with TRBD2. Specimen: blood. The CDR3 DNA follows: TGCGCCAGCACCCGGACTAGCGGGTCAAGCAATGAGCAGTTCTTC. It codes for CASTRTSGSSNEQFF.